These 9 T cell receptor beta chains originate from one sample sequenced in a study of blood T cell repertoires in COVID-19. Sequenced by immunoSEQ multiplex PCR; TCRdb stores in-frame clones only, minus some. The data show 250,000 to 350,000 clones, roughly 87% seen once. The material sequenced was peripheral blood. The receptor set was obtained from a woman aged 45-60 years who had recovered from COVID-19.

This chain uses TRBV2 with TRBJ2-5; 10 nucleotides align to TRBD2. Germline assignment: CDR1 SNHLY and CDR2 FYNNEI. With V trimmed by 3 bases and J by 13 bases, 11 bases remained unmatched. The length of the CDR3 is 14 residues. CDR3 sequence (DNA): TGTGCCAGCAGTGAGGGGGCTAGCGGGGGTCCGGGGTACTTC. This translates into CASSEGASGGPGYF.

The chain carries TRBV30 and TRBJ1-4; weak D call: TRBD1 (6 bases). The CDR3 has 12 residues. Trimming took off 4 bases at V and 8 bases at J, with 11 bases between the two ends. The germline gives CDR1 GTSNPN, CDR2 SVGIG (reference sequence). Written as DNA, the CDR3 is TGTGCCTGGACCAACCAGGGGGAAAAACTGTTTTTT. Its translation: CAWTNQGEKLFF.

The chain links TRBV2 to TRBJ2-7, with D possibly being TRBD2 (6 bases). The CDR3 contains 16 residues. V shed 0 bases and J shed 2 bases, with 14 bases lying between them. Germline CDR1 is SNHLY and CDR2 is FYNNEI. The CDR3 coding sequence is TGTGCCAGCAGTGAAGCGCACGGGGGACCGACCTACGAGCAGTACTTC. Translated: CASSEAHGGPTYEQYF.

This chain uses TRBV6-5 with TRBJ1-3; D is uncertain. V dropped 7 bases and J dropped 0 bases, with 10 bases sitting between them. Germline values: CDR1 MNHEY, CDR2 SVGAGI. The CDR3 sequence is 14 residues long. Here the CDR3 DNA reads TGTGCCAGCACTCCGTCCGGCTCTGGAAACACCATATATTTT. Amino acid sequence: CASTPSGSGNTIYF.

V gene TRBV6-5 combines with J gene TRBJ1-6, with a tentative D call TRBD1 (5 bases). Germline values: CDR1 MNHEY, CDR2 SVGAGI. Trimming stripped 0 bases from V and 13 bases from J, with 16 bases between. The CDR3 is made up of 15 amino acids. Here the CDR3 DNA reads TGTGCCAGCAGTTACTCGCAAGCAGGGTTGTTCCCCCTCCACTTT. Translated: CASSYSQAGLFPLHF.

The chain employs TRBV29-1 and TRBJ2-3; 11 bases fit TRBD2. This CDR3 is built from 17 residues. Trimming removed 6 bases from V and 0 bases from J; junction bases left unmatched: 11. Per the germline V gene, CDR1 is SQVTM and CDR2 is ANQGSEA. CDR3: CSVVLAGELISTDTQYF. CDR3 sequence (DNA): TGCAGCGTCGTACTAGCGGGAGAACTCATCAGCACAGATACGCAGTATTTT.

The V call is TRBV7-9, the J call TRBJ1-2; maybe TRBD1 (6 bases). V was pared by 1 base and J by 3 bases, with 21 bases between. The CDR3 contains 18 residues. Germline CDR1 and CDR2: SEHNR and FQNEAQ (reference sequence). Here the CDR3 reads CASSLVRGTGSRDYGYTF. The CDR3 nucleotides are TGTGCCAGCAGCTTAGTCCGGGGAACAGGGAGCAGAGACTATGGCTACACCTTC.

The J gene is TRBJ1-1, the V gene TRBV6-5; unclear D gene. Trimming removed 6 bases from V and 6 bases from J, with 14 bases in between. CDR3 size: 13 residues. The germline V gene encodes CDR1 MNHEY and CDR2 SVGAGI. The CDR3 protein is CASSPAPGAEAFF. As DNA, the CDR3 is TGTGCCAGCAGCCCCGCCCCAGGTGCTGAAGCTTTCTTT.

The chain uses TRBV4-1 and TRBJ2-1, with 12 bases aligning to TRBD2. The CDR3 is 16 amino acids. Per the germline V gene, CDR1 is MGHRA and CDR2 is YSYEKL. The trim removed 7 bases at V and 8 bases at J, leaving 12 bases unmatched. The DNA for the CDR3 is TGCGCCAGCAACCCAACGACTAGCGGGAGTTGGCATGAGCAGTTCTTC. Protein product: CASNPTTSGSWHEQFF.